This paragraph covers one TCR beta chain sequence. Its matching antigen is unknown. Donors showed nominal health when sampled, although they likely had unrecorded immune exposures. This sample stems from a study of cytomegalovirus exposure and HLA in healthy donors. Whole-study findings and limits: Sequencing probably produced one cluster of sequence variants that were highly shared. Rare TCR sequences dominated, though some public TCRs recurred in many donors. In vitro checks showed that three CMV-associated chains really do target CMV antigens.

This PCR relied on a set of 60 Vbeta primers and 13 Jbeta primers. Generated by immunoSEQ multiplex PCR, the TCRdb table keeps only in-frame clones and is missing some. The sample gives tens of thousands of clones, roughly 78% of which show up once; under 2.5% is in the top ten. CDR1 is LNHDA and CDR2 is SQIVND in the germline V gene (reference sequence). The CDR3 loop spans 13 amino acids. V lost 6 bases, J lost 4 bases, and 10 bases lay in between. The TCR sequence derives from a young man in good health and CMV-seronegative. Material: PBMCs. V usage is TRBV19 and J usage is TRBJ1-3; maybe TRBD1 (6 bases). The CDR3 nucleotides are TGTGCCAGTAGCGTGACAGGAGGAAACACCATATATTTT. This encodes CASSVTGGNTIYF.